This T cell receptor beta chain originates from a study of radiation and T cells in renal cell carcinoma. Whole-study context: Nephrectomy followed 15 Gy stereotactic body radiation by 4 weeks. General study results and limits: Top tumor clonotypes rose in blood 2 weeks post-radiation, then contracted. Baseline intratumoral clonotype presence is unknown without pretreatment biopsies.

The CDR3 runs to 17 residues. Germline V CDR1 and CDR2: SGHDN, FVKESK. Trimming removed 1 base from V and 4 bases from J, with 19 bases in between. Sequencing was performed with immunoSEQ multiplex PCR; in TCRdb, only in-frame clones are kept and a portion is missing. The table includes 150,000 to 160,000 clones, 80% to 90% detected once. A word on this clone: Its antigen is unidentified.

As for time point: blood 2 weeks post-SBRT. Treatment defined: 15 Gy SBRT to primary tumor, nephrectomy 4 weeks later. The tumor was a clear cell renal cell carcinoma. This specimen was blood, taken from a patient whose treatment included radiotherapy and nephrectomy. This TCR was recovered from a woman aged 50 to 65 with renal cell carcinoma. The chain carries TRBV14 and TRBJ1-2, with D maybe TRBD1 (5 bases). The CDR3 coding sequence is TGTGCCAGCAGCCAAGCCGGGGCCACAGTTATACCCTATGGCTACACCTTC. Translated, it gives CASSQAGATVIPYGYTF.